These 24 T cell receptor beta chains originate from one sample sequenced in a study of early T cells in non-severe SARS-CoV-2 infection. TCRdb reanalysed the 5' RACE reads using MiXCR and keeps one entry per CDR3 protein. The profile shows nearly 90,000 distinct CDR3 sequences, roughly an eighth of them singletons. The sample was whole blood. The source is an adult who was a healthcare worker with PCR-confirmed SARS-CoV-2 infection or an uninfected control (not recorded which).

The chain recombines TRBV5-1 with TRBJ1-1; 7 bases line up with TRBD1. Germline V gene data show CDR1 as SGHRS and CDR2 as YFSETQ. This CDR3 has 13 residues. V lost 1 base and J lost 5; bases outside the gene matches: 2. DNA of the CDR3: TGCGCCAGCAGCTTGACAGGGGATACTGAAGCTTTCTTT. It specifies CASSLTGDTEAFF. Complete variable domain (other parts from reference TRBV5-1 and TRBJ1-1): KAGVTQTPRYLIKTRGQQVTLSCSPISGHRSVSWYQQTPGQGLQFLFEYFSETQRNKGNFPGRFSGRQFSNSRSEMNVSTLELGDSALYLCASSLTGDTEAFFGQGTRLTVV.

A few counts support this clonotype. This sequence joins TRBV30 and TRBJ1-1; possible D gene TRBD1, 6 bases. The CDR3 spans 16 residues. CDR1 and CDR2 from the germline V gene are GTSNPN and SVGIG (reference sequence). Trimming stripped 1 base from V and 4 bases from J, with 19 bases between. The CDR3 coding sequence is TGTGCCTGGAGTGCCCTGGGGGGGGCGCAGGGCACTGAAGCTTTCTTT. Translating gives CAWSALGGAQGTEAFF. The full variable domain, in which reference TRBV30 and TRBJ1-1 provide the parts outside the CDR3, is SQTIHQWPATLVQPVGSPLSLECTVEGTSNPNLYWYRQAAGRGLQLLFYSVGIGQISSEVPQNLSASRPQDRQFILSSKKLLLSDSGFYLCAWSALGGAQGTEAFFGQGTRLTVV.

V usage is TRBV7-6 and J usage is TRBJ2-7, with 7 bases that match TRBD2. Trimming took 5 bases from V and 2 from J; bases not matched to a gene: 6. CDR3 size: 14 residues. CDR1 SGHVS and CDR2 FNYEAQ come from the germline V gene. The CDR3 DNA reads as TGTGCCAGCAGCCCAGCGGGACGGACCTACGAGCAGTACTTC. Translated, it gives CASSPAGRTYEQYF.

The table lists this clonotype with a few counts. The J gene is TRBJ1-2, the V gene TRBV28; no definite D call. Trimming left V 3 bases short and J 8 bases short, with 16 bases between. The CDR3 totals 14 residues. The germline CDR1 and CDR2 sequences are MDHEN and SYDVKM. DNA of the CDR3: TGTGCCAGCAGTTTCTCGGCAGTGCCCCTCGGCTACACCTTC. It translates to CASSFSAVPLGYTF.

This chain connects TRBV18 to TRBJ1-2, with 7 bases lining up with TRBD1. There are 13 residues in the CDR3. CDR1 and CDR2 from the germline V gene are KGHSH and LQKENI. With V trimmed by 5 bases and J by 4 bases, 4 bases remained unmatched. As DNA, the CDR3 is TGTGCCAGCTCAACTCAGGGGGGCTATGGCTACACCTTC. Translation: CASSTQGGYGYTF.

The DNA of the CDR3 is TGTGCCGTGGGGTTGAACACTGAAGCTTTCTTT. It yields the protein CAVGLNTEAFF. The rearrangement joins TRBV6-6 to TRBJ1-1; D gene unclear. This CDR3 spans 11 amino acids. Trimming shortened V by 11 bases and J by 0 bases, and 7 bases separated the two germline ends. Germline loops: CDR1 MNHNY, CDR2 SVGAGI (reference sequence).

The chain carries TRBV3-1 and TRBJ2-7; 9 positions match TRBD1. Germline trimming cut 4 bases from V and 5 bases from J; bases unmatched to any gene: 9. The CDR3 is 15 residues long. Per germline, CDR1 LGHDT and CDR2 YNNKEL (reference sequence). The CDR3 sequence: CASSLGQGFTDEQYF. The CDR3 DNA sequence: TGTGCCAGCAGCCTTGGACAGGGGTTTACAGACGAGCAGTACTTC.

This clonotype was detected only a few times. The chain links TRBV14 to TRBJ2-1; 8 bases agree with TRBD1. The CDR3 contains 14 residues. Trimming took 4 bases from V and 4 from J; bases not matched to a gene: 3. In germline, CDR1 is SGHDN, CDR2 FVKESK. CDR3 in amino acids: CASSLDRGYNEQFF. CDR3 sequence (DNA): TGTGCCAGCAGCCTAGACAGGGGATACAATGAGCAGTTCTTC.

This clonotype was detected a few times. The chain employs TRBV3-1 and TRBJ2-3, with TRBD2 matching 7 bases. There are 21 residues in the CDR3. From germline, CDR1 is LGHDT and CDR2 YNNKEL (reference sequence). V shed 1 base, J shed 0 bases, and the junction held 19 bases outside the gene matches. The CDR3 DNA is TGTGCCAGCAGCCAAGTCTTCTCGGGAGGAGAGATTACTACTAGCACAGATACGCAGTATTTT. Translation gives CASSQVFSGGEITTSTDTQYF.

This chain uses TRBV11-2 with TRBJ2-3; 7 nucleotides line up with TRBD2. Germline CDR1 and CDR2: SGHAT and FQNNGV. The V gene end was trimmed by 1 base and the J gene end by 3 bases; junction bases not matched to a gene: 4. CDR3 length: 15 residues. In DNA, the CDR3 is TGTGCCAGCAGCTTAGGCCTAGCGGCAACAGATACGCAGTATTTT. This codes for CASSLGLAATDTQYF.

The chain couples TRBV7-2 to TRBJ2-1, with a tentative D call TRBD2 (6 bases). Germline CDR1 and CDR2: SGHTA and FQGNSA. The V end was cut by 8 bases, the J end by 2 bases, with 19 bases between. The CDR3 sequence is 16 residues long. The chain's CDR3 is CASGREAGATYNEQFF. CDR3 sequence (DNA): TGTGCCAGCGGACGAGAAGCGGGCGCCACCTACAATGAGCAGTTCTTC.

The genes are TRBV20-1 and TRBJ2-3, with D hard to call. Germline V gene data show CDR1 as DFQATT and CDR2 as SNEGSKA (reference sequence). The CDR3 has 13 residues. Trimming shortened V by 7 bases and J by 6 bases, and 17 bases separated the two germline ends. Here the CDR3 DNA reads TGCAGTGGTGAGCGCACACTCGTGGATACGCAGTATTTT. It is translated as CSGERTLVDTQYF.

CDR3 in amino acids: CASSLDRGTGELFF. The DNA for the CDR3 is TGCGCCAGCAGCCTCGACAGGGGAACCGGGGAGCTGTTTTTT. The V call is TRBV5-1, the J call TRBJ2-2; 8 nucleotides align to TRBD1. V shed 4 bases and J 5 bases; nucleotides not matched to a gene: 4. The CDR3 covers 14 residues. CDR1 SGHRS and CDR2 YFSETQ come from the germline V gene.

This clonotype was counted only a few times. J is TRBJ2-1 and V is TRBV5-5, with 7 bases aligning to TRBD2. Germline CDR1 is SGHKS and CDR2 is YYEKEE (reference sequence). With 4 bases clipped from V and 5 bases from J, the junction kept 27 bases outside the gene matches. The CDR3 contains 21 residues. The CDR3 nucleotides are TGTGCCAGCAGCCCACTATGGGGGAGGGCCGGGGGTGATCTCCATCACAATGAGCAGTTCTTC. It codes for CASSPLWGRAGGDLHHNEQFF.

The rearrangement joins TRBV3-1 to TRBJ2-7; D is tentatively TRBD1 or TRBD2 (5 bases each). This CDR3 contains 14 residues. Germline V CDR1 and CDR2: LGHDT, YNNKEL (reference sequence). V was clipped by 0 bases and J by 10 bases, with 16 bases between them. The CDR3 nucleotides read TGTGCCAGCAGCCAAGAGAACAGGAACCGACTACAGTACTTC. Its translation: CASSQENRNRLQYF.

The V call is TRBV15, the J call TRBJ2-1, with TRBD2 as a possible D gene (6 bases). The V gene lost 3 bases and the J gene lost 3 bases, with 21 bases spanning the gap. Germline V lookup: CDR1 LNHNV, CDR2 YYDKDF (reference sequence). The CDR3 has 18 amino acids. In DNA, the CDR3 is TGTGCCACCAGCAGTAGGCGGGGTGGGCTCCTCGGCTACAATGAGCAGTTCTTC. It is translated as CATSSRRGGLLGYNEQFF.

The table lists this clonotype with a few counts. CDR3 amino acids: CSVGLGQGGDEQYF. In nucleotides, the CDR3 is TGCAGCGTGGGACTGGGACAGGGAGGTGACGAGCAGTACTTC. This rearrangement joins TRBV29-1 to TRBJ2-7, with TRBD1 matching 9 bases. The CDR3 sequence is 14 residues long. Per germline, CDR1 SQVTM and CDR2 ANQGSEA. J gave up 5 bases and V 6 bases, and 11 bases lay outside the gene matches.

CDR3 sequence reads: CASSPEAGSTLFF. CDR3 bases: TGTGCCAGCAGCCCGGAAGCGGGATCGACGCTGTTTTTT. The chain couples TRBV6-4 to TRBJ2-2; 7 nucleotides match TRBD2. Trimming removed 6 bases from V and 13 bases from J; junction bases left unmatched: 11. Per germline, CDR1 MRHNA and CDR2 SNTAGT. This CDR3 spans 13 amino acids.

The chain combines TRBV27 with TRBJ2-7, with no clear D. Germline CDR1 and CDR2: MNHEY and SMNVEV (reference sequence). The ends were cut back, 4 bases at V and 7 bases at J, with 17 bases in the middle. There are 14 residues in the CDR3. For the CDR3, the DNA is TGTGCCAGCAGTTCCCGGACGGTTCTGAGGGAGCAGTACTTC. This gives the protein CASSSRTVLREQYF.

The chain couples TRBV9 to TRBJ2-2, with D uncertain. CDR1 and CDR2 (germline): SGDLS, YYNGEE. The CDR3 has 14 residues. Deletions cut 7 bases from V and 5 bases from J, with 15 bases between. CDR3 sequence: CASESPWATGELFF. The CDR3 DNA is TGTGCCAGCGAAAGTCCGTGGGCAACCGGGGAGCTGTTTTTT.

The chain joins TRBV20-1 to TRBJ1-4; D unresolved. From germline, CDR1 is DFQATT and CDR2 SNEGSKA (reference sequence). The germline V and J ends were trimmed by 3 bases and 5 bases, with 10 bases remaining between them. The length of the CDR3 is 13 residues. Written as DNA, the CDR3 is TGCAGTGCTAGGTCGCGGTCAAATGAAAAACTGTTTTTT. Protein: CSARSRSNEKLFF.

The count of this clonotype is one. The J gene is TRBJ2-3, the V gene TRBV11-1, with D perhaps matching TRBD1 (6 bases). Germline CDR1 SGHAT, CDR2 FQDESV (reference sequence). This CDR3 has 14 amino acids. V was pared by 5 bases and J by 6 bases, with 15 bases between. CDR3 loop: CASSQGPSRDTQYF. CDR3 in DNA: TGTGCCAGCAGCCAGGGGCCTAGCAGGGATACGCAGTATTTT.

Ten or more counts support this clonotype. The rearrangement links TRBV5-1 to TRBJ2-1; 12 bases are shared with TRBD2. Unmatched junction bases numbered 7, after V lost 0 bases and J lost 6 bases. The CDR3 length is 17 residues. Per germline, CDR1 SGHRS and CDR2 YFSETQ. CDR3 loop: CASSLAPGLAGLNEQFF. CDR3 bases: TGCGCCAGCAGCTTGGCCCCGGGACTAGCGGGCCTCAATGAGCAGTTCTTC. The entire variable domain, with the rest obtained from reference TRBV5-1 and TRBJ2-1, is as follows: KAGVTQTPRYLIKTRGQQVTLSCSPISGHRSVSWYQQTPGQGLQFLFEYFSETQRNKGNFPGRFSGRQFSNSRSEMNVSTLELGDSALYLCASSLAPGLAGLNEQFFGPGTRLTVL.

The chain has TRBV4-1 and TRBJ2-2, with D hard to call. The germline V gene has CDR1 MGHRA and CDR2 YSYEKL. The CDR3 extends over 11 amino acids. Trimming cost V 0 bases and J 7 bases, with 0 bases left between them. The CDR3 region is CASSQDGELFF. The CDR3, as DNA: TGCGCCAGCAGCCAAGACGGGGAGCTGTTTTTT.